The 6 T cell receptor beta chains below were found in one sample sequenced in a study of T-cell reconstitution after alpha-beta-depleted transplantation in children. The TCRbeta library was prepared with unique molecular identifiers. TCRdb re-called the PCR reads through MiXCR, storing one row per CDR3 protein. The sample shows 250,000 to 400,000 distinct CDR3 sequences, approximately 23% of them seen only once. Sequencing was performed on PBMCs, mostly from graft donor cells, taken 180 days after TCRalphabeta/CD19-depleted stem cell transplant. These receptors were obtained from a male patient younger than 18 who had a stem cell transplant for acute lymphoblastic leukemia, so the T cells may come from the graft donor.

The chain recombines TRBV3-1 with TRBJ2-5; TRBD2 might be the D (5 bases). Germline V gene lookup returns CDR1 LGHDT and CDR2 YNNKEL (reference sequence). This CDR3 contains 14 residues. V was shortened by 1 base and J by 5 bases, with 11 bases between the two germline ends. CDR3 loop: CASSQAGLEETQYF. In DNA, the CDR3 is TGTGCCAGCAGCCAAGCAGGACTTGAGGAGACCCAGTACTTC.

J is TRBJ1-5 and V is TRBV6-1, with 11 bases matching TRBD1. Germline loops: CDR1 MNHNS, CDR2 SASEGT. V lost 6 bases to trimming and J lost 6 bases; unmatched junction nucleotides: 4. CDR3 size: 14 residues. CDR3 region: CASSSGQGAQPQHF. The CDR3 nucleotides are TGTGCCAGCAGCTCTGGACAGGGGGCTCAGCCCCAGCATTTT.

This chain uses TRBV5-1 with TRBJ1-2, with D possibly being TRBD1 (6 bases). Germline-derived CDR1 and CDR2 are SGHRS and YFSETQ. Trimming left V 5 bases short and J 8 bases short, with 19 bases between. The CDR3 has 14 amino acids. The CDR3 protein is CASSPSLQGSGYTF. CDR3 DNA sequence: TGCGCCAGCAGTCCCAGCCTCCAGGGGTCCGGCTACACCTTC.

This clonotype was seen more than once but under ten times. The chain recombines TRBV20-1 with TRBJ2-5; the match to TRBD2 covers 14 bases. Germline-derived CDR1 and CDR2 are DFQATT and SNEGSKA (reference sequence). Trimming removed 5 bases from V and 0 bases from J; junction bases left unmatched: 11. There are 18 residues in the CDR3. Here the CDR3 DNA reads TGCAGTGCTTTGAGACTAGCGGGAGGGCCGTCGTACCAAGAGACCCAGTACTTC. Protein product: CSALRLAGGPSYQETQYF.

The chain employs TRBV15 and TRBJ2-6; no clear D. The CDR3 spans 16 residues. Trimming stripped 0 bases from V and 0 bases from J, with 6 bases between. The germline gives CDR1 LNHNV, CDR2 YYDKDF (reference sequence). The CDR3 is CATSRDYRSGANVLTF. The CDR3 DNA reads as TGTGCCACCAGCAGAGATTACCGCTCTGGGGCCAACGTCCTGACTTTC.

To note about this clonotype: The germline gene is not matched at one end of the junction; a read error may be the cause. This chain joins TRBV3-1 and TRBJ2-3, with no clear D. This CDR3 is built from 17 residues. Germline CDR1 LGHDT, CDR2 YNNKEL (reference sequence). The CDR3 DNA sequence: TGTGTCAGCAGCCAAGATTTACTATTAACCATCACAGATACGCAGTATTTT. It encodes CVSSQDLLLTITDTQYF.